Reported below is one TCR beta chain. This entry comes from a study of PD-L1 blockade in urothelial cancer. Between 1 and 8 samples per patient were obtained, pretreatment and on-treatment. Data came from immunoSEQ multiplex PCR; TCRdb stores just in-frame clones and leaves some out. Altogether roughly 90,000 clones are present, over 90% being singletons, with the ten largest covering around 10%. The material sequenced was PBMCs, taken around atezolizumab (anti-PD-L1) treatment. The receptor was derived from a man aged 60 to 75 with urothelial cancer.

The CDR3 nucleotides are TGTGCCTGGAGTGCAGGAGGGGGGGTTAATGAGCAGTTCTTC. Protein sequence: CAWSAGGGVNEQFF. This chain uses TRBV30 with TRBJ2-1; possible D gene TRBD2, 7 bases. CDR3 length: 14 amino acids. Germline V CDR1 and CDR2: GTSNPN, SVGIG (reference sequence). V was cut by 1 base and J by 7 bases, with 14 bases left in between.